This T cell receptor beta chain comes out of a study of human T cells and chemical hapten exposure. Study in general: Patch tests of 0.01% DPC on the upper back were read at 6 days. Points from the study as a whole: All donors were alopecia patients, so their immunity may differ from that of healthy people.

TCRdb independently ran MiXCR on the RACE reads; one entry per CDR3 protein. Of around 180,000 distinct CDR3 sequences listed, 25% to 30% were seen once; the top ten hold roughly 3%. Sample time point: pre-sensitization, week 0. Treatment of the sample: therapeutic diphenylcyclopropenone sensitization with weekly scalp DPC. Donors were 18 to 70-year-old alopecia patients suitable for DPC. This CDR3 spans 18 amino acids. The germline V gene encodes CDR1 SGDLS and CDR2 YYNGEE. The V and J ends lost 0 bases and 3 bases respectively, with 21 bases between them. Comments on this clonotype: Its antigen is still unknown.

The receptor was isolated from a woman in her 30s with alopecia areata. Some clones in this sample may be carry-over from other donors' samples. The V call is TRBV9, the J call TRBJ1-2; D uncertain. This specimen consisted of whole blood, obtained in connection with sensitization to the hapten diphenylcyclopropenone (DPC). The CDR3 reads CASSVGLGPRAGDYGYTF. In DNA, the CDR3 is TGTGCCAGCAGCGTAGGTTTGGGCCCGAGGGCAGGTGACTATGGCTACACCTTC. The full variable domain, its missing parts supplied by reference TRBV9 and TRBJ1-2, is DSGVTQTPKHLITATGQRVTLRCSPRSGDLSVYWYQQSLDQGLQFLIQYYNGEERAKGNILERFSAQQFPDLHSELNLSSLELGDSALYFCASSVGLGPRAGDYGYTFGSGTRLTVV.